The 19 T cell receptor beta chains below all came from one sample that was sequenced in a study of T cells in Graves' hyperthyroidism and ophthalmopathy. Authors of the study amplified TCR beta CDR3 regions from RNA transcripts. The HTBI primer set drove a first-round RT-PCR of the TCR CDR3. MiXCR, applied by TCRdb to the multiplex PCR reads, yields one record per CDR3 protein. The sample lists some 600,000 distinct CDR3 sequences, around 13% occurring once. Sequencing used blood. These receptors came from a woman aged 25-40 years with Graves' hyperthyroidism that later progressed to Graves' ophthalmopathy.

This clonotype was recorded at least ten times. The rearrangement uses TRBV9 and TRBJ2-7; D could derive from TRBD1 or TRBD2 (5 bases each). The germline V gene encodes CDR1 SGDLS and CDR2 YYNGEE. The CDR3 extends over 17 amino acids. Trimming removed 0 bases from V and 3 bases from J, with 19 bases in between. CDR3 DNA: TGTGCCAGCAGCGTAGAAGACGGGGCGTCCGTCTACTACGAGCAGTACTTC. Translation: CASSVEDGASVYYEQYF.

This clonotype showed up many times. This chain uses TRBV7-2 with TRBJ2-5, with 8 positions matching TRBD2. The germline gives CDR1 SGHTA, CDR2 FQGNSA. This CDR3 is built from 15 residues. J lost 4 bases, V lost 2 bases, and 6 bases had no gene match. CDR3 nucleotide sequence: TGTGCCAGCAGCTTAAGAGCGGGAGAGGGAGAGACCCAGTACTTC. Encoded protein: CASSLRAGEGETQYF. The variable domain in full, completed from reference TRBV7-2 and TRBJ2-5, reads GAGVSQSPSNKVTEKGKDVELRCDPISGHTALYWYRQSLGQGLEFLIYFQGNSAPDKSGLPSDRFSAERTGGSVSTLTIQRTQQEDSAVYLCASSLRAGEGETQYFGPGTRLLVL.

The sample holds many counts of this clonotype. This chain joins TRBV6-2 or TRBV6-3 and TRBJ2-1; the match to TRBD2 covers 9 bases. CDR3 length: 16 residues. Germline V CDR1 and CDR2: MNHEY, SVGEGT. J gave up 2 bases and V 6 bases, and 8 bases lay outside the gene matches. The CDR3 DNA follows: TGTGCCAGCAGCCTCCTTAGCGGGAGCCCCTACAATGAGCAGTTCTTC. Protein: CASSLLSGSPYNEQFF.

This clonotype was observed a few times. The CDR3 nucleotides read TGTGCCAGCAGCGTAGGGGCTAGCGGGAGGGGAGAGACCCAGTACTTC. Translated, it gives CASSVGASGRGETQYF. The genes are TRBV9 and TRBJ2-5; 12 nucleotides align to TRBD2. With 0 bases clipped from V and 4 bases from J, the junction kept 4 bases outside the gene matches. Germline CDR1 and CDR2: SGDLS and YYNGEE. There are 16 residues in the CDR3.

Many counts were recorded for this clonotype. This CDR3 is CASSPNSDTQYF. The CDR3, as DNA: TGTGCCAGCAGCCCCAATTCAGATACGCAGTATTTT. The rearrangement uses TRBV2 and TRBJ2-3, with D hard to call. The germline V and J ends were trimmed by 6 bases and 4 bases, with 8 bases remaining between them. Germline CDR1 SNHLY, CDR2 FYNNEI. The CDR3 covers 12 residues.

In its sample, this clonotype was seen many times. The chain recombines TRBV7-6 with TRBJ2-3, with unresolved D. The germline CDR1 and CDR2 sequences are SGHVS and FNYEAQ. Trimming removed 4 bases from V and 2 bases from J, with 16 bases in between. This CDR3 comprises 16 residues. This CDR3 reads CASSSDGQAPTDTQYF. CDR3 in DNA: TGTGCCAGCAGCTCCGACGGGCAGGCTCCCACAGATACGCAGTATTTT. The full variable domain, rest sourced from reference TRBV7-6 and TRBJ2-3, is GAGVSQSPRYKVTKRGQDVALRCDPISGHVSLYWYRQALGQGPEFLTYFNYEAQQDKSGLPNDRFSAERPEGSISTLTIQRTEQRDSAMYRCASSSDGQAPTDTQYFGPGTRLTVL.

V gene TRBV19 combines with J gene TRBJ2-2, with D unresolved. This CDR3 comprises 12 residues. The germline V gene encodes CDR1 LNHDA and CDR2 SQIVND (reference sequence). V gave up 7 bases and J gave up 5 bases, with 8 bases separating them. Here the CDR3 reads CASTLRTGELFF. CDR3 bases: TGTGCCAGTACGTTGAGAACCGGGGAGCTGTTTTTT.

This clonotype was observed at least ten times. V is TRBV11-2 and J is TRBJ1-5; D is unresolved. CDR3 length: 15 amino acids. V lost 3 bases to trimming and J lost 4 bases, with 13 bases between them. CDR1 and CDR2 from the germline V gene are SGHAT and FQNNGV. CDR3 residues: CASSFDGNLNQPQHF. CDR3 DNA: TGTGCCAGCAGCTTCGACGGCAATCTTAATCAGCCCCAGCATTTT.

The chain has TRBV6-1 and TRBJ2-3; 9 bases fit TRBD1. This CDR3 comprises 14 residues. After removal of 4 bases from V and 4 bases from J, the junction contained 3 bases not matched to a gene. Looked up from germline, CDR1 is MNHNS and CDR2 is SASEGT. The CDR3, as DNA: TGTGCCAGCAGTGGGACAGGGGTGCCAGATACGCAGTATTTT. As protein: CASSGTGVPDTQYF.

This clonotype has at least ten counts. The CDR3 DNA follows: TGCAGCGCCACCTCTTTTCGGGACGAGCAGTACTTC. The encoded protein is CSATSFRDEQYF. The chain recombines TRBV29-1 with TRBJ2-7; D unresolved. The CDR3 consists of 12 residues. The V gene lost 7 bases and the J gene lost 5 bases, with 15 bases spanning the gap. Germline V gene lookup returns CDR1 SQVTM and CDR2 ANQGSEA.

This chain uses TRBV6-1 with TRBJ1-1; TRBD1 agrees at 10 bases. Trimming at V came to 6 bases and at J to 8 bases, leaving 9 bases not matched to a gene. There are 14 residues in the CDR3. Germline CDR1 and CDR2: MNHNS and SASEGT. CDR3 protein: CASRNRDRGLEAFF. CDR3 nucleotides: TGTGCCAGCAGGAACCGGGACAGGGGTCTCGAAGCTTTCTTT.

The CDR3 is CASSAGQGALNYGYTF. The CDR3 coding sequence is TGTGCCAGCAGCGCCGGACAGGGAGCCCTAAACTATGGCTACACCTTC. The rearrangement uses TRBV9 and TRBJ1-2, with 8 bases aligning to TRBD1. The junction had 9 bases not matched to a gene; V was cut back by 3 bases and J by 2 bases. The CDR3 covers 16 residues. Per the germline V gene, CDR1 is SGDLS and CDR2 is YYNGEE.

The rearrangement links TRBV6-5 to TRBJ1-3, with 8 bases fitting TRBD1. The CDR3 runs 18 residues. Germline-derived CDR1 and CDR2 are MNHEY and SVGAGI. V was pared by 0 bases and J by 4 bases, with 11 bases of the junction left unmatched. The CDR3 DNA follows: TGTGCCAGCAGTTACTCGACCGCCGGACAGGGAGGCGGAAACACCATATATTTT. It codes for CASSYSTAGQGGGNTIYF.

Details on this clonotype: Germline is not matched at one junction end, which may reflect a read error. J is TRBJ1-1 and V is TRBV19; the D gene is possibly TRBD1 (5 bases). Looked up from germline, CDR1 is LNHDA and CDR2 is SQIVND (reference sequence). The CDR3 has 13 residues. CDR3 residues: CAGSIQQATEAFF. The CDR3 DNA is TGTGCCGGTAGTATCCAACAGGCTACTGAAGCTTTCTTT. The full variable domain, with the rest looked up from reference TRBV19 and TRBJ1-1, is DGGITQSPKYLFRKEGQNVTLSCEQNLNHDAMYWYRQDPGQGLRLIYYSQIVNDFQKGDIAEGYSVSREKKESFPLTVTSAQKNPTAFYLCAGSIQQATEAFFGQGTRLTVV.

This sequence joins TRBV6-1 and TRBJ2-1; D is possibly TRBD1 (5 bases). Trimming took off 2 bases at V and 8 bases at J, with 19 bases between the two ends. The CDR3 has 16 residues. CDR1 and CDR2 (germline): MNHNS, SASEGT. CDR3 loop: CASSERGLYVLHEQFF. The CDR3 bases are TGTGCCAGCAGTGAAAGGGGCCTCTACGTACTCCATGAGCAGTTCTTC.

This clonotype was seen repeatedly, ten times or more. The chain links TRBV29-1 to TRBJ2-3; D not certain. Germline V gene data show CDR1 as SQVTM and CDR2 as ANQGSEA. The length of the CDR3 is 12 residues. Trimming took off 3 bases at V and 5 bases at J, with 9 bases between the two ends. The CDR3 nucleotides read TGCAGCGTTGACGGAGCTGGAGATACGCAGTATTTT. Translating it yields CSVDGAGDTQYF.

In its sample, this clonotype was seen many times. The genes are TRBV28 and TRBJ1-4, with D perhaps TRBD1 (5 bases). This CDR3 is 13 amino acids long. Germline CDR1 reads MDHEN; CDR2 reads SYDVKM. Deletions cut 10 bases from V and 8 bases from J, with 17 bases between. CDR3 in DNA: TGTGCCAACGCCCAGGGAAGAGGGGAAAAACTGTTTTTT. This sequence encodes CANAQGRGEKLFF.

This clonotype appeared many times. The V gene is TRBV4-3, the J gene TRBJ2-5, with D perhaps matching TRBD1 (5 bases). Germline-derived CDR1 and CDR2 are LGHNA and YSLEER. This CDR3 comprises 13 residues. V lost 0 bases and J lost 9, with 11 bases in between. CDR3 nucleotides: TGCGCCAGCAGCCAAGACGCAGGGCAGGCCCAGTACTTC. Protein: CASSQDAGQAQYF.

The J gene is TRBJ1-1, the V gene TRBV10-3, with D unresolved. The germline V gene has CDR1 ENHRY and CDR2 SYGVKD. The V end was cut by 4 bases, the J end by 1 base, with 7 bases between. The CDR3 spans 13 residues. DNA of the CDR3: TGTGCCATCAGTGGGGTAGGGAACACTGAAGCTTTCTTT. Translated: CAISGVGNTEAFF.